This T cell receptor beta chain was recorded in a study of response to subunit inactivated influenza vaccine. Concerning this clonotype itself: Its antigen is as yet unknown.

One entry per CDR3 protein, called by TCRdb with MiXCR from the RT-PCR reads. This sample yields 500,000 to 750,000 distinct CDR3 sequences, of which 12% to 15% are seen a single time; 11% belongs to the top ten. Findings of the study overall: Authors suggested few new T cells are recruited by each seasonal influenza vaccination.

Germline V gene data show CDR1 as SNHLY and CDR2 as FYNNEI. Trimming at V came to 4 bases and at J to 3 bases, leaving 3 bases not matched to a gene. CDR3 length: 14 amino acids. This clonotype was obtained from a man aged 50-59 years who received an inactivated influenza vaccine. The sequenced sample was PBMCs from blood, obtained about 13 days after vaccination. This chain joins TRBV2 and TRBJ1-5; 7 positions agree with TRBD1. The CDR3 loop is CASSGTGYNQPQHF. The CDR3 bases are TGTGCCAGCAGTGGGACAGGTTACAATCAGCCCCAGCATTTT.